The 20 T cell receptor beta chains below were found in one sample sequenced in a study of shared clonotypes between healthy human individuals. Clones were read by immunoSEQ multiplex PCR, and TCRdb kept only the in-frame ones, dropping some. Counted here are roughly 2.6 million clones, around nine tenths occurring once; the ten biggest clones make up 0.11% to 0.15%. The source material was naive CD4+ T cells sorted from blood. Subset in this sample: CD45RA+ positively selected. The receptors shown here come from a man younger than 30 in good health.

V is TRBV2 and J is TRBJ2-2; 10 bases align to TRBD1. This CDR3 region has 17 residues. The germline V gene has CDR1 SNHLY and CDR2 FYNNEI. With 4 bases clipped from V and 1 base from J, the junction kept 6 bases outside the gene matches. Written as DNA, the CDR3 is TGTGCCAGCAGTGGGGTTCGGGACAGGGGGAACACCGGGGAGCTGTTTTTT. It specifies CASSGVRDRGNTGELFF.

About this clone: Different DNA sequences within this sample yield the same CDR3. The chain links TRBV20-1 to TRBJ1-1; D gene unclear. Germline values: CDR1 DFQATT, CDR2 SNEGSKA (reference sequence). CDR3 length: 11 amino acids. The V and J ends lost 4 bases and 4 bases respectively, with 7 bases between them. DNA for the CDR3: TGCAGTGCTAATCCAGGCACTGAAGCTTTCTTT. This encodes CSANPGTEAFF.

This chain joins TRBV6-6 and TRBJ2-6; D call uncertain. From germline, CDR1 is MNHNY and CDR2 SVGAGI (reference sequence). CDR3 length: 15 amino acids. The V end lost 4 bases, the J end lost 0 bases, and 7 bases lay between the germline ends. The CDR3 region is CASSSTVSGANVLTF. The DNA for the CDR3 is TGTGCCAGCAGTTCCACGGTCTCTGGGGCCAACGTCCTGACTTTC.

CDR3 protein: CAWTSRGGTTWAQYF. The DNA for the CDR3 is TGTGCCTGGACTTCCCGGGGCGGCACAACCTGGGCGCAGTACTTC. The V and J genes are TRBV30 and TRBJ2-7, with D perhaps matching TRBD1 or TRBD2 (5 bases each). From germline, CDR1 is GTSNPN and CDR2 SVGIG (reference sequence). Deletions cut 4 bases from V and 9 bases from J, with 25 bases between. This CDR3 spans 15 amino acids.

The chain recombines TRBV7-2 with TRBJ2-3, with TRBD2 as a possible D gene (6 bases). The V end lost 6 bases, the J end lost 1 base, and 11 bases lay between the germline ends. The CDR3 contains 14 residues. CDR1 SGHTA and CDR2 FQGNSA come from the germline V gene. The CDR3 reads CASSPGTGTDTQYF. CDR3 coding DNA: TGTGCCAGCAGTCCAGGGACTGGCACAGATACGCAGTATTTT.

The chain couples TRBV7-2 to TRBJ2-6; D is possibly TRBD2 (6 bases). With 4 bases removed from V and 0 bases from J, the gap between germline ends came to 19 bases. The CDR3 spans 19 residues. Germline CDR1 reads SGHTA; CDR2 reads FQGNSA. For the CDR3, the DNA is TGTGCCAGCAGCTCCCTGGAGGTAGCGGAGCGCTCTGGGGCCAACGTCCTGACTTTC. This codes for CASSSLEVAERSGANVLTF. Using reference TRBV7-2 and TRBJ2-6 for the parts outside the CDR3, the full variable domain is GAGVSQSPSNKVTEKGKDVELRCDPISGHTALYWYRQSLGQGLEFLIYFQGNSAPDKSGLPSDRFSAERTGGSVSTLTIQRTQQEDSAVYLCASSSLEVAERSGANVLTFGAGSRLTVL.

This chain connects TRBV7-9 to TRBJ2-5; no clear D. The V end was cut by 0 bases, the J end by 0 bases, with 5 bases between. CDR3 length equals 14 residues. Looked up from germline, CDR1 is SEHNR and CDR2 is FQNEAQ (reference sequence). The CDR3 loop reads CASSLALNQETQYF. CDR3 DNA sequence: TGTGCCAGCAGCTTAGCCCTGAACCAAGAGACCCAGTACTTC.

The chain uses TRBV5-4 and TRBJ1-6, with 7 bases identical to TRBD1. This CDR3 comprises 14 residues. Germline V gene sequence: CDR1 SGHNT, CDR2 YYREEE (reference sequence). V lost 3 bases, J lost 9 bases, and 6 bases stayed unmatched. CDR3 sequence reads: CASSYRGGSSPLHF. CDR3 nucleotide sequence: TGTGCCAGCAGCTACAGGGGAGGTAGTTCACCCCTCCACTTT.

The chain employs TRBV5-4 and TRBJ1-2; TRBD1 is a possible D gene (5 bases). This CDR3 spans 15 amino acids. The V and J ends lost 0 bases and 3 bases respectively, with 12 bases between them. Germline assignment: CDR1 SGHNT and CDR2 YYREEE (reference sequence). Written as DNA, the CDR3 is TGTGCCAGCAGCTTGGGGATGATCAGGGACTATGGCTACACCTTC. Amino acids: CASSLGMIRDYGYTF.

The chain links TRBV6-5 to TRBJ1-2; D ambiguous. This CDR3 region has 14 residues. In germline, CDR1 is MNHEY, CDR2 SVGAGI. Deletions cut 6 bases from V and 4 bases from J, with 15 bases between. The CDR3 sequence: CASRDSAAGYGYTF. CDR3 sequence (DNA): TGTGCCAGCAGGGACTCAGCGGCGGGCTATGGCTACACCTTC.

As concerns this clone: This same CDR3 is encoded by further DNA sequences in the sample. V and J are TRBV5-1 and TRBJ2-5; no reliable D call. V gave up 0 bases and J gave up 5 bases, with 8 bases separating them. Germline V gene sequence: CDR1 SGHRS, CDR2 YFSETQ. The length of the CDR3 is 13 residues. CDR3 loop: CASSLAGAETQYF. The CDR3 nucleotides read TGCGCCAGCAGCTTGGCCGGCGCTGAGACCCAGTACTTC.

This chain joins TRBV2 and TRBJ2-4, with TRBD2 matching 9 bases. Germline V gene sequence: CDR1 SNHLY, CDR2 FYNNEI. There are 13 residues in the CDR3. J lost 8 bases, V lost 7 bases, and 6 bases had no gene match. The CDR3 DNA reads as TGTGCCAGCAATCTAGCGGGATCGGACATTCAGTACTTC. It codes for CASNLAGSDIQYF. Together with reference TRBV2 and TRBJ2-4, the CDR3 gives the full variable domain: EPEVTQTPSHQVTQMGQEVILRCVPISNHLYFYWYRQILGQKVEFLVSFYNNEISEKSEIFDDQFSVERPDGSNFTLKIRSTKLEDSAMYFCASNLAGSDIQYFGAGTRLSVL.

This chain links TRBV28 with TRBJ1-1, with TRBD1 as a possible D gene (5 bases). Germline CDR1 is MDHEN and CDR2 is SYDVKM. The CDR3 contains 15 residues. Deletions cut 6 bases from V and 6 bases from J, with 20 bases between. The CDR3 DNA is TGTGCCAGCAGCGGGAACCGGGGCAGGGTATCTGAAGCTTTCTTT. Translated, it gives CASSGNRGRVSEAFF.

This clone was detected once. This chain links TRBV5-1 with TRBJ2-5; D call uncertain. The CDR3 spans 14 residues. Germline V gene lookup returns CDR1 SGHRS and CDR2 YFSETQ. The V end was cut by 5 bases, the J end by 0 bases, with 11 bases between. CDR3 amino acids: CASRPDTNQETQYF. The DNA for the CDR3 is TGCGCCAGCAGACCCGACACAAACCAAGAGACCCAGTACTTC.

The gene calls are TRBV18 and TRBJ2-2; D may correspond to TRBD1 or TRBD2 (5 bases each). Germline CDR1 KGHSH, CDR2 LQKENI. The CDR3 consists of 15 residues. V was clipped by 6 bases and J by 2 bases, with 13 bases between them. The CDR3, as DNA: TGTGCCAGCTCTGATGGGACCGATAACACCGGGGAGCTGTTTTTT. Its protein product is CASSDGTDNTGELFF.

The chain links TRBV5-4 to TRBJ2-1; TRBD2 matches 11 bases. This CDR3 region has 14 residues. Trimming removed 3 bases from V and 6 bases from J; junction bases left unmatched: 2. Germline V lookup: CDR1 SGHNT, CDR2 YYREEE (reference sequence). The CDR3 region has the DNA TGTGCCAGCAGCTGGACTAGCGGGCTCAATGAGCAGTTCTTC. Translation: CASSWTSGLNEQFF. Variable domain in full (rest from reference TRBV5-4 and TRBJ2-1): ETGVTQSPTHLIKTRGQQVTLRCSSQSGHNTVSWYQQALGQGPQFIFQYYREEENGRGNFPPRFSGLQFPNYSSELNVNALELDDSALYLCASSWTSGLNEQFFGPGTRLTVL.

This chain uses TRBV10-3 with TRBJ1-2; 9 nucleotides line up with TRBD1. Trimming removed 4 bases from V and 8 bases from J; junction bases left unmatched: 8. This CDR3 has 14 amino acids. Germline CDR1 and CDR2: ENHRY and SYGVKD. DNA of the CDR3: TGTGCCATCAGTGTGGACAGGGGCCCCCTGGGCTACACCTTC. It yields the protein CAISVDRGPLGYTF.

The DNA of the CDR3 is TGTGCCAGCAGTATGGGGTGGGCCGGGGAGCTGTTTTTT. Its translation is CASSMGWAGELFF. V gene TRBV2 combines with J gene TRBJ2-2; unclear D gene. Germline CDR1 SNHLY, CDR2 FYNNEI. CDR3 length equals 13 residues. V shed 5 bases and J shed 6 bases, with 10 bases lying between them.

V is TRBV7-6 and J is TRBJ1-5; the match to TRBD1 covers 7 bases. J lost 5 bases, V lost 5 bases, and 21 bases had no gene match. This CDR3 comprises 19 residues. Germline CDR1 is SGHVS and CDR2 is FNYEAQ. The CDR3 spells CASSPSLRWPGGQDQPQHF. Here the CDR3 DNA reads TGTGCCAGCAGCCCATCCTTGCGGTGGCCAGGGGGACAAGATCAGCCCCAGCATTTT.

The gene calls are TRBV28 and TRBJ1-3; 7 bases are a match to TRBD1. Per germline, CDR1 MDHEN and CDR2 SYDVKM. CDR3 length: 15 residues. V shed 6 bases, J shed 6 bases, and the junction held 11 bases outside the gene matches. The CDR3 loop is CASSLQGGDLNTIYF. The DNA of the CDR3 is TGTGCCAGCAGCCTCCAGGGGGGGGATTTAAACACCATATATTTT.